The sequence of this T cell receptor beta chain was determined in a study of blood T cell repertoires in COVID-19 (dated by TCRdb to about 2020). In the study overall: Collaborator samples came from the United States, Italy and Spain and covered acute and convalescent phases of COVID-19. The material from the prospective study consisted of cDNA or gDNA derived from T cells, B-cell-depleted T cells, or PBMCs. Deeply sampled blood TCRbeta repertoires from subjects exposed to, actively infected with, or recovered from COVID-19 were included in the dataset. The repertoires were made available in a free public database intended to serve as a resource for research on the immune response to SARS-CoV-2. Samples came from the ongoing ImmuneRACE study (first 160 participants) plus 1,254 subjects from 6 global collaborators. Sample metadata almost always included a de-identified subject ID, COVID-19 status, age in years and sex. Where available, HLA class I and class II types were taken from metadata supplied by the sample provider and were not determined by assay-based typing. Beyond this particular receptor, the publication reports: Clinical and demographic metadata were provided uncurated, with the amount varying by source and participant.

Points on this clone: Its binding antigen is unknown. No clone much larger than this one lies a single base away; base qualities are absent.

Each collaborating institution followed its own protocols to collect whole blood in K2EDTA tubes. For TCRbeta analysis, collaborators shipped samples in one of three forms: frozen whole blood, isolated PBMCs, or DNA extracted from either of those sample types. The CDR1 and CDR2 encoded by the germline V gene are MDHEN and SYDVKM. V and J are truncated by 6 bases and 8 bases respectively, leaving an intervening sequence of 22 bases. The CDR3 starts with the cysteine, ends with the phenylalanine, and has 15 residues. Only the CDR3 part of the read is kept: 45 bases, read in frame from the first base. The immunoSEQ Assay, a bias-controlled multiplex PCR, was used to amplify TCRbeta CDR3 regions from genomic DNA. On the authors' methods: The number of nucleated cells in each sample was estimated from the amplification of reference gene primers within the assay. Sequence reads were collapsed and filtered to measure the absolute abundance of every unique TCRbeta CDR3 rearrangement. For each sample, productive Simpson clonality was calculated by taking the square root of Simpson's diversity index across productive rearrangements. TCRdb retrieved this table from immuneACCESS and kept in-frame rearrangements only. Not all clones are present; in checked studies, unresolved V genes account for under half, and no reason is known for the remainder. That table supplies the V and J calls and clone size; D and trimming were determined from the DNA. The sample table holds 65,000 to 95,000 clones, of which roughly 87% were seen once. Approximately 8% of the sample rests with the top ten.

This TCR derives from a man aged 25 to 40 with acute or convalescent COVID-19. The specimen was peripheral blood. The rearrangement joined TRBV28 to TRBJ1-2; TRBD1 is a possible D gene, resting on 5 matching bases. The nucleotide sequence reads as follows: TGTGCCAGCAGGATACCGGGACGGGGGGTAGGAGGCTACACCTTC. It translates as CASRIPGRGVGGYTF.